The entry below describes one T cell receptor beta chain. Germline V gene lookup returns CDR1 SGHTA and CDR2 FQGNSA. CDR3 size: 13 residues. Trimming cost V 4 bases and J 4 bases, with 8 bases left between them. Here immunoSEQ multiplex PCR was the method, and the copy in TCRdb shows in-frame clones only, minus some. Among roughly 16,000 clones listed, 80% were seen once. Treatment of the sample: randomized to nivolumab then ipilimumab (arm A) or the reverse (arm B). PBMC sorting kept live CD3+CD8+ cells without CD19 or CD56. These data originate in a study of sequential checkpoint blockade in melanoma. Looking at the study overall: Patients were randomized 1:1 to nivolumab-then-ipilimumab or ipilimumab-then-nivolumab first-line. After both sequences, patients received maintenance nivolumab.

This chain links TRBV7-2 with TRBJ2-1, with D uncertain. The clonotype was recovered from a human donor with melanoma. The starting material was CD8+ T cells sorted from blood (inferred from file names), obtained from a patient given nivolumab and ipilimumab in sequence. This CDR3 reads CASSSRSYNEQFF. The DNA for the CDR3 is TGTGCCAGCAGCTCCAGATCATACAATGAGCAGTTCTTC.